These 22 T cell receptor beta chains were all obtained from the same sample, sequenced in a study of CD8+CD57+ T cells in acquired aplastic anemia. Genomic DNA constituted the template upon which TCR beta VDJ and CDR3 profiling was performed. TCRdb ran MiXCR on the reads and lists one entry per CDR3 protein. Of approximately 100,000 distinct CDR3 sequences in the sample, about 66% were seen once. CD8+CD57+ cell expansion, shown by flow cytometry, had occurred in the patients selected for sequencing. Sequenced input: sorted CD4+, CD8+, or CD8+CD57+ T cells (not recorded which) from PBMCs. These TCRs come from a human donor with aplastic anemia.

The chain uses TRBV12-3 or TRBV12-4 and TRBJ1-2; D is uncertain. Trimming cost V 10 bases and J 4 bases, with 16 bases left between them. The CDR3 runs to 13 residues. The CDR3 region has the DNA TGTGCCACCCTGCCCAAGGGCTCCTATGGCTACACCTTC. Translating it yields CATLPKGSYGYTF.

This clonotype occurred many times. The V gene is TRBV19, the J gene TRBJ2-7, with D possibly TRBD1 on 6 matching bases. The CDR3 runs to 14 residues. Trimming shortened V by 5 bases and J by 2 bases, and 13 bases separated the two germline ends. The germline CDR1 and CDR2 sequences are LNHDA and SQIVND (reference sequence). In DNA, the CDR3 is TGTGCCAGTAGTTTTCAGGGGCTGCCCTACGAGCAGTACTTC. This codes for CASSFQGLPYEQYF.

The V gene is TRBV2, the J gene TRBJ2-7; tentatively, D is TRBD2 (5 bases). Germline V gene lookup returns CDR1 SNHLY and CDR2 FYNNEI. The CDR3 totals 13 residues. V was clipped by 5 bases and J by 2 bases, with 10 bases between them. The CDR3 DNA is TGTGCCAGCAGTCCCAAACTAGCCTACGAGCAGTACTTC. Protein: CASSPKLAYEQYF.

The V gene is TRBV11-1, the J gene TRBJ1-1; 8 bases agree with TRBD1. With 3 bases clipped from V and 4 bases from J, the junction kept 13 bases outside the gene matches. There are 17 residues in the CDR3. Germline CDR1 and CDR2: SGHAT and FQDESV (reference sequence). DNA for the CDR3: TGTGCCAGCAGCTTGCTTGCAGACAGGGGTATGGGCACTGAAGCTTTCTTT. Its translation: CASSLLADRGMGTEAFF.

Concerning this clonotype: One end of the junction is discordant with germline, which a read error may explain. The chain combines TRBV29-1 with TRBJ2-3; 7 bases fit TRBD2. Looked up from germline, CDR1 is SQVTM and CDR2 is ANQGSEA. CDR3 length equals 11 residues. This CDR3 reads CGGGVADTQYF. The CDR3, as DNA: TGTGGTGGGGGGGTAGCAGATACGCAGTATTTT.

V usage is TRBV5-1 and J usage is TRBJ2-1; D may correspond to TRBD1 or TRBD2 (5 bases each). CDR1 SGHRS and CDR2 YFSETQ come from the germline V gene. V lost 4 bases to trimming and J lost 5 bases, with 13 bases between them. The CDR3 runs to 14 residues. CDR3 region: CASSPSGRNNEQFF. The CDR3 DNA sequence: TGCGCCAGCAGCCCGTCGGGACGTAACAATGAGCAGTTCTTC.

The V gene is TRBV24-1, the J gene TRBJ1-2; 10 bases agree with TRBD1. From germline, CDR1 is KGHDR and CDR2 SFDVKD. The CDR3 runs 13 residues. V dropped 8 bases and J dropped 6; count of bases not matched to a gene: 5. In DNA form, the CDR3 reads TGTGCCACCAACCCGGGACAGGGGAATGGCTACACCTTC. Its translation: CATNPGQGNGYTF.

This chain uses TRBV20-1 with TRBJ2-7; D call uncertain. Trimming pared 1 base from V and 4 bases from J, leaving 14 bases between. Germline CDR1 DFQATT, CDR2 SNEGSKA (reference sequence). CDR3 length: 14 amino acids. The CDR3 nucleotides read TGCAGTGCTAGAGTCGCGGAGAAGTATTACGAGCAGTACTTC. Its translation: CSARVAEKYYEQYF.

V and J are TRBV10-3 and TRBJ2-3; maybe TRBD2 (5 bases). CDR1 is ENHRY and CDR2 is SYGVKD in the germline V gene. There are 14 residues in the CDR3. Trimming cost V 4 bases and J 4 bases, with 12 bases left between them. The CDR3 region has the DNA TGTGCCATCAGTGGGGTTGAGGGCTCAGATACGCAGTATTTT. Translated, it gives CAISGVEGSDTQYF.

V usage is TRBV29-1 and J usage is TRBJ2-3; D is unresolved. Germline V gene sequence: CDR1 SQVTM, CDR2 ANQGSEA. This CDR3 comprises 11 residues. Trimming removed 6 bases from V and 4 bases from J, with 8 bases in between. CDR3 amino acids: CSVPIPDTQYF. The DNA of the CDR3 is TGCAGCGTCCCCATTCCAGATACGCAGTATTTT.

CDR3 region: CSANINSGNTIYF. The CDR3 coding sequence is TGCAGTGCTAATATAAACTCTGGAAACACCATATATTTT. The V gene is TRBV20-1, the J gene TRBJ1-3; D not resolved. V shed 4 bases and J shed 0 bases, with 7 bases lying between them. This CDR3 has 13 residues. Germline loops: CDR1 DFQATT, CDR2 SNEGSKA (reference sequence).

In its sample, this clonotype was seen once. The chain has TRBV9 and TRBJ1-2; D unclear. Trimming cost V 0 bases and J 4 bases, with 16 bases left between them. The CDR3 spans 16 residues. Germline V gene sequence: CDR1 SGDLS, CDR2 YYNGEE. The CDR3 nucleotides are TGTGCCAGCAGCGTAGGTGTCGGCGGATCAGGCTATGGCTACACCTTC. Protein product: CASSVGVGGSGYGYTF.

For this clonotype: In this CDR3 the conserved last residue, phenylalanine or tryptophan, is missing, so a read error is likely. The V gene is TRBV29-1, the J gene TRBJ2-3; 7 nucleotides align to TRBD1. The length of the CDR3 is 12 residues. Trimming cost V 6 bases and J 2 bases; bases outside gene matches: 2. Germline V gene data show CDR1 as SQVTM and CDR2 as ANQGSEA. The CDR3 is CSVGQHTDTQYL. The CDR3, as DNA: TGCAGCGTGGGACAGCACACAGATACGCAGTATCTT.

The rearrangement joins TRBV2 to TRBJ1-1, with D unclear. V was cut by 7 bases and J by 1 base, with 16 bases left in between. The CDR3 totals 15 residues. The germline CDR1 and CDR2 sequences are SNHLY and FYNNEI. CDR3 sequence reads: CASITVVYPNTEAFF. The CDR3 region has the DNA TGTGCCAGCATCACGGTAGTTTATCCGAACACTGAAGCTTTCTTT.

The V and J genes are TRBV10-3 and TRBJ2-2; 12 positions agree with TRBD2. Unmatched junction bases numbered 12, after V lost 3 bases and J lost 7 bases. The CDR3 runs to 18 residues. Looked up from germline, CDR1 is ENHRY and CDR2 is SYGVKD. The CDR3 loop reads CAISESVGLAGGHGELFF. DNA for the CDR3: TGTGCCATCAGTGAAAGCGTGGGGCTAGCGGGAGGGCACGGGGAGCTGTTTTTT.

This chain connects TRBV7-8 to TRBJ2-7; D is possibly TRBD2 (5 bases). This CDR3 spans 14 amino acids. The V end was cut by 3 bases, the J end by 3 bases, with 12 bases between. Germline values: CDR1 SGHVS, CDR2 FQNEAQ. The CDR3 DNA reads TGTGCCAGCAGCTTGGGAGTACCTGACTACGAGCAGTACTTC. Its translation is CASSLGVPDYEQYF.

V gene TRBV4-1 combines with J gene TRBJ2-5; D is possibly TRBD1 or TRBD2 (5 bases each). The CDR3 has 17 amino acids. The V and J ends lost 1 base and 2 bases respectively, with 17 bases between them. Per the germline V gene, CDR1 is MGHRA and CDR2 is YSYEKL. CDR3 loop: CASSQVKGSGRQETQYF. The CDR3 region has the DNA TGCGCCAGCAGCCAAGTTAAGGGGTCGGGAAGGCAAGAGACCCAGTACTTC.

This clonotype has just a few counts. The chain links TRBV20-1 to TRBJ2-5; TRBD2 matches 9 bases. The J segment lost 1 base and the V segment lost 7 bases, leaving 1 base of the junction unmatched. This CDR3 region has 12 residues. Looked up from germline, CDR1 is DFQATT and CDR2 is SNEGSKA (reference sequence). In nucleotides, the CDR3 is TGCAGTGTGCGGGGGGGCCAAGAGACCCAGTACTTC. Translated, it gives CSVRGGQETQYF.

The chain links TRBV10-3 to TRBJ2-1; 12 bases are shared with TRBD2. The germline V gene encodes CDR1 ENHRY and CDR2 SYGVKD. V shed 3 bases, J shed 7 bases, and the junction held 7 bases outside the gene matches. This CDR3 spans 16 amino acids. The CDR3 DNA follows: TGTGCCATCAGTGACGCTAGCGGGGGGGCCGGGAATGAGCAGTTCTTC. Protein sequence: CAISDASGGAGNEQFF.

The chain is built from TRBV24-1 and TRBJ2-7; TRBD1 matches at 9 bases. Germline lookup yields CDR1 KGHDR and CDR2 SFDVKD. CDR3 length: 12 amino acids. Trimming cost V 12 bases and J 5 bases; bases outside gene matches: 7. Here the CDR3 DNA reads TGTGCCGGGGGGGACAGGGAAAACGAGCAGTACTTC. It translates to CAGGDRENEQYF.

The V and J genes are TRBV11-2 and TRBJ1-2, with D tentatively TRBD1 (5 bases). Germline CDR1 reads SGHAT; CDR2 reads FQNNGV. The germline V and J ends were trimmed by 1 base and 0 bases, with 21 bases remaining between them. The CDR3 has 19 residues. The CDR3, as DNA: TGTGCCAGCAGCTTAGGAGCAGATTTGGGACGTGGGGCTAACTATGGCTACACCTTC. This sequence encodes CASSLGADLGRGANYGYTF.

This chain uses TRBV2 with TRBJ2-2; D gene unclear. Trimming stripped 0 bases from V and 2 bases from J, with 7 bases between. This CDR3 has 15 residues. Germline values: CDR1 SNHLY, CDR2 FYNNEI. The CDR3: CASSEARSNTGELFF. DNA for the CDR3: TGTGCCAGCAGTGAAGCGCGGAGCAACACCGGGGAGCTGTTTTTT. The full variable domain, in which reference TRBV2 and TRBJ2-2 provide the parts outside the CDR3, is EPEVTQTPSHQVTQMGQEVILRCVPISNHLYFYWYRQILGQKVEFLVSFYNNEISEKSEIFDDQFSVERPDGSNFTLKIRSTKLEDSAMYFCASSEARSNTGELFFGEGSRLTVL.